This T cell receptor beta chain was recorded in a study of identical twins. This clonotype was counted between two and nine times. Its antigen remains unidentified. The study's findings and limits: Out-of-frame beta chain sequences displayed weaker excess sharing between twins.

The germline CDR1 and CDR2 sequences are DFQATT and SNEGSKA (reference sequence). Trimming left V 6 bases short and J 4 bases short, with 12 bases between. There are 12 residues in the CDR3. TCRdb re-called the 5' RACE reads through MiXCR, storing one row per CDR3 protein. Here the sample spans under 900,000 distinct CDR3 sequences, over 15% being singletons. The data were also submitted as part of a second study, on T cells expressing NK-cell markers. Per that paper: In the group of eight sequenced donors, seven were HCMV-seropositive and one was seronegative. Only alpha-beta TCR T cells were sorted in several experiments, using an anti-gamma-delta TCR antibody. Each of a handful of donors carried dominant NKG2C+ clonotypes accounting for roughly 1.0-7.5% of CD8+ T cells.

Sequenced material: PBMCs. The TCR originated in a woman between 18 and 29 years old in good health. V is TRBV20-1 and J is TRBJ2-5; D ambiguous. The CDR3 loop reads CSASRDRETQYF. CDR3 coding DNA: TGCAGTGCCTCCCGAGACCGAGAGACCCAGTACTTC.